Each of the 28 T cell receptor beta chains below was sequenced from the same sample in a study of blood T cell repertoires in COVID-19. Using immunoSEQ multiplex PCR, the repertoire was profiled, and TCRdb retains in-frame clones only, with some absent. This repertoire shows roughly 350,000 clones, roughly 89% found once; its top ten account for roughly 3.4%. The sample comprised peripheral blood. The receptor set was obtained from a woman in her late teens or twenties who had recovered from COVID-19.

V is TRBV19 and J is TRBJ2-3, with 13 positions matching TRBD2. Germline V gene sequence: CDR1 LNHDA, CDR2 SQIVND (reference sequence). The CDR3 is made up of 15 amino acids. The junction had 1 base not matched to a gene; V was cut back by 7 bases and J by 0 bases. The CDR3 is CASTTSGRSTDTQYF. CDR3 nucleotide sequence: TGTGCCAGTACGACTAGCGGGAGGAGCACAGATACGCAGTATTTT.

This chain connects TRBV13 to TRBJ2-1; 8 nucleotides match TRBD1. This CDR3 has 16 residues. Germline trimming cut 4 bases from V and 0 bases from J; bases unmatched to any gene: 5. Germline CDR1 PRHDT, CDR2 FYEKMQ (reference sequence). CDR3 nucleotide sequence: TGTGCCAGCAGCTCCCGGACAGGGAGCTCCTACAATGAGCAGTTCTTC. This gives the protein CASSSRTGSSYNEQFF.

The rearrangement joins TRBV11-2 to TRBJ1-1, with D unresolved. This CDR3 is 13 amino acids long. Germline CDR1 SGHAT, CDR2 FQNNGV. V dropped 8 bases and J dropped 1 base, with 11 bases sitting between them. This CDR3 reads CASATERNTEAFF. The DNA for the CDR3 is TGTGCCAGCGCGACGGAGCGGAACACTGAAGCTTTCTTT.

The chain is built from TRBV3-1 (or the pseudogene TRBV3-2) and TRBJ2-5; the D gene is possibly TRBD1 (6 bases). Germline V lookup: CDR1 LGHDT, CDR2 YNNKEL (reference sequence). This CDR3 has 15 residues. V lost 5 bases and J lost 6, with 19 bases in between. The CDR3 spells CASSIPGGQQQTQYF. Written as DNA, the CDR3 is TGTGCCAGCAGCATACCAGGAGGACAGCAACAGACCCAGTACTTC.

The chain couples TRBV7-2 to TRBJ2-3; D is perhaps TRBD2 (6 bases). Trimming removed 10 bases from V and 2 bases from J, with 16 bases in between. Germline CDR1 is SGHTA and CDR2 is FQGNSA. The CDR3 is 14 residues long. The CDR3 DNA reads as TGTGCCACCGGCCTGGGACTCTACACAGATACGCAGTATTTT. This sequence encodes CATGLGLYTDTQYF.

The count of this clone is one. The chain carries TRBV3-1 (or the pseudogene TRBV3-2) and TRBJ2-2; tentatively, D is TRBD1 (6 bases). V lost 4 bases to trimming and J lost 3 bases, with 18 bases between them. This CDR3 is 17 amino acids long. Per the germline V gene, CDR1 is LGHDT and CDR2 is YNNKEL (reference sequence). For the CDR3, the DNA is TGTGCCAGCAGCCGAGCACCAGGGGATTGGGACACCGGGGAGCTGTTTTTT. It is translated as CASSRAPGDWDTGELFF.

V and J are TRBV28 and TRBJ2-3, with a possible D match to TRBD1 (6 bases). This CDR3 is built from 14 residues. The V gene's germline CDR1 is MDHEN and CDR2 SYDVKM. Trimming pared 6 bases from V and 2 bases from J, leaving 12 bases between. This chain's CDR3 is CASSTDSSTDTQYF. CDR3 bases: TGTGCCAGCAGCACGGACAGCTCCACAGATACGCAGTATTTT.

V and J are TRBV19 and TRBJ1-3, with 7 nucleotides matching TRBD1. CDR1 LNHDA and CDR2 SQIVND come from the germline V gene (reference sequence). With V trimmed by 6 bases and J by 2 bases, 4 bases remained unmatched. This CDR3 spans 14 amino acids. CDR3 residues: CASREDRAGNTIYF. For the CDR3, the DNA is TGTGCCAGTAGGGAAGACAGGGCTGGAAACACCATATATTTT.

The rearrangement joins TRBV27 to TRBJ1-2; TRBD1 is a possible D gene (6 bases). The V gene lost 10 bases and the J gene lost 5 bases, with 17 bases spanning the gap. There are 13 residues in the CDR3. Per the germline V gene, CDR1 is MNHEY and CDR2 is SMNVEV (reference sequence). As DNA, the CDR3 is TGTGCCACCGCATTGGGGGCAAGATATGGCTACACCTTC. Translating it yields CATALGARYGYTF.

The V call is TRBV24-1, the J call TRBJ2-1, with 7 bases matching TRBD1. J lost 10 bases, V lost 6 bases, and 8 bases had no gene match. The CDR3 sequence is 13 residues long. Germline-derived CDR1 and CDR2 are KGHDR and SFDVKD. CDR3 DNA: TGTGCCACCAGTCTTACAGGGGCCTTGGAGCAGTTCTTC. It encodes CATSLTGALEQFF.

This chain links TRBV28 with TRBJ1-5, with D perhaps TRBD1 (5 bases). The CDR3 runs 18 residues. Germline V gene data show CDR1 as MDHEN and CDR2 as SYDVKM. The V end was cut by 3 bases, the J end by 0 bases, with 18 bases between. The CDR3 DNA follows: TGTGCCAGCAGTTTTCCCTTGGGGCAGGGCTATAGCAATCAGCCCCAGCATTTT. Protein: CASSFPLGQGYSNQPQHF. Full variable domain (remainder filled in from reference TRBV28 and TRBJ1-5): DVKVTQSSRYLVKRTGEKVFLECVQDMDHENMFWYRQDPGLGLRLIYFSYDVKMKEKGDIPEGYSVSREKKERFSLILESASTNQTSMYLCASSFPLGQGYSNQPQHFGDGTRLSIL.

The genes are TRBV20-1 and TRBJ2-4; TRBD2 might be the D (6 bases). V gave up 1 base and J gave up 9 bases, with 7 bases separating them. Germline CDR1 is DFQATT and CDR2 is SNEGSKA (reference sequence). The CDR3 is made up of 11 amino acids. The CDR3 DNA reads as TGCAGTGCTAGAGGGGGAGGCATTCAGTACTTC. It specifies CSARGGGIQYF.

The chain carries TRBV11-2 and TRBJ1-5, with unresolved D. The CDR3 has 15 residues. The V gene's germline CDR1 is SGHAT and CDR2 FQNNGV. The V end lost 1 base, the J end lost 2 bases, and 9 bases lay between the germline ends. The CDR3 region has the DNA TGTGCCAGCAGCTTAGCGGGAACGGGCAATCAGCCCCAGCATTTT. It yields the protein CASSLAGTGNQPQHF.

This clone was observed a single time. The V gene is TRBV7-4, the J gene TRBJ2-7; 12 nucleotides agree with TRBD1. Germline V gives CDR1 SGHVT, CDR2 SQSDAQ. The CDR3 loop spans 15 amino acids. V lost 4 bases and J lost 4; bases outside the gene matches: 5. The DNA of the CDR3 is TGTGCCAGCAGCTCCGGGACAGGGGGCTCTTACGAGCAGTACGTC. Protein: CASSSGTGGSYEQYV.

This chain uses TRBV4-3 with TRBJ1-1; TRBD1 might be the D (6 bases). This CDR3 has 14 amino acids. Germline values: CDR1 LGHNA, CDR2 YSLEER. The V end was cut by 3 bases, the J end by 5 bases, with 13 bases between. DNA of the CDR3: TGCGCCAGCAGCCACTTAGAGGGGGTTACTGAAGCTTTCTTT. Encoded protein: CASSHLEGVTEAFF.

This chain joins TRBV5-4 and TRBJ1-2; D is unclear. Germline CDR1 is SGHNT and CDR2 is YYREEE (reference sequence). This CDR3 spans 14 amino acids. The V end lost 4 bases, the J end lost 6 bases, and 16 bases lay between the germline ends. The CDR3 protein is CASSILRQGDGYTF. The CDR3 coding sequence is TGTGCCAGCAGCATCCTCAGACAAGGTGATGGCTACACCTTC.

The chain is built from TRBV30 and TRBJ1-2, with no clear D. This CDR3 is 11 amino acids long. Germline CDR1 GTSNPN, CDR2 SVGIG (reference sequence). V lost 3 bases, J lost 7 bases, and 9 bases lay in between. The CDR3 is CAWSPGIGYTF. The CDR3 DNA reads as TGTGCCTGGAGCCCCGGGATTGGCTACACCTTC.

This rearrangement joins TRBV6-5 to TRBJ2-1, with 7 bases identical to TRBD1. The V and J ends lost 5 bases and 7 bases, in that order; junction bases with no gene match: 11. Germline assignment: CDR1 MNHEY and CDR2 SVGAGI. The CDR3 runs 15 residues. CDR3 nucleotides: TGTGCCAGCAGTCCTCGGGACAGACGGTTTAATGAGCAGTTCTTC. Amino acid sequence: CASSPRDRRFNEQFF.

This chain connects TRBV20-1 to TRBJ1-2, with D uncertain. Germline V CDR1 and CDR2: DFQATT, SNEGSKA (reference sequence). Trimming took 5 bases from V and 6 from J, leaving 10 bases between them. The CDR3 has 11 amino acids. In DNA form, the CDR3 reads TGCAGTGCTGGTGACGTTGATGGCTACACCTTC. This gives the protein CSAGDVDGYTF.

This sequence joins TRBV12-3 or TRBV12-4 and TRBJ1-5; D is possibly TRBD1 (5 bases). The CDR3 spans 13 residues. Trimming cost V 2 bases and J 7 bases, with 9 bases left between them. CDR3 sequence reads: CASSLRGRQPQHF. CDR3 coding DNA: TGTGCCAGCAGTTTACGGGGGAGACAGCCCCAGCATTTT.

This chain connects TRBV6-5 to TRBJ2-7; no reliable D call. Germline CDR1 is MNHEY and CDR2 is SVGAGI. This CDR3 comprises 13 residues. Trimming shortened V by 6 bases and J by 5 bases, and 14 bases separated the two germline ends. This chain's CDR3 is CASSRSDLHEQYV. The CDR3 DNA reads as TGTGCCAGCAGCAGGTCAGATCTCCACGAGCAGTACGTC.

The chain couples TRBV7-2 to TRBJ2-1; 10 nucleotides align to TRBD2. CDR1 and CDR2 from the germline V gene are SGHTA and FQGNSA. The V and J ends lost 5 bases and 10 bases, in that order; junction bases with no gene match: 5. This CDR3 is 13 amino acids long. The CDR3 reads CASSPLAGTEQFF. In DNA, the CDR3 is TGTGCCAGCAGCCCACTAGCGGGGACAGAGCAGTTCTTC.

This chain links TRBV5-1 with TRBJ1-1, with 10 bases lining up with TRBD1. The CDR3 extends over 15 amino acids. The ends lost 5 bases at V and 1 base at J; junction bases unmatched: 5. The germline gives CDR1 SGHRS, CDR2 YFSETQ. Here the CDR3 DNA reads TGCGCCAGCAGTAGGGGACAGGGGAAGAACACTGAAGCTTTCTTT. Its protein is CASSRGQGKNTEAFF.

The CDR3 coding sequence is TGCGCCAGCAGCCTTGTGGGGGGACCCAGGTACAATGAGCAGTTCTTC. Protein: CASSLVGGPRYNEQFF. The V call is TRBV4-1, the J call TRBJ2-1, with D possibly matching TRBD2 (6 bases). The CDR3 spans 16 residues. Trimming took off 4 bases at V and 4 bases at J, with 17 bases between the two ends. Germline V CDR1 and CDR2: MGHRA, YSYEKL.

The rearrangement links TRBV6-2 or TRBV6-3 to TRBJ1-5; maybe TRBD1 (6 bases). Trimming removed 5 bases at V and 5 bases at J, with 16 bases between. This CDR3 is 15 amino acids long. Per the germline V gene, CDR1 is MNHEY and CDR2 is SVGEGT. The DNA of the CDR3 is TGTGCCAGCAGTACTCCGACAGGACCTTATCAGCCCCAGCATTTT. Protein sequence: CASSTPTGPYQPQHF.

The chain employs TRBV7-2 and TRBJ1-1; 9 bases map to TRBD1. This CDR3 contains 16 residues. In germline, CDR1 is SGHTA, CDR2 FQGNSA. V lost 5 bases and J lost 3; bases outside the gene matches: 10. CDR3 protein: CASSPRDRDGYTEAFF. The CDR3 region has the DNA TGTGCCAGCAGCCCACGGGACAGGGATGGGTACACTGAAGCTTTCTTT.

The chain joins TRBV28 to TRBJ2-3; 9 bases align to TRBD2. This CDR3 contains 19 residues. The trim removed 3 bases at V and 2 bases at J, leaving 15 bases unmatched. The germline gives CDR1 MDHEN, CDR2 SYDVKM. Here the CDR3 reads CASSLASGALRGDTDTQYF. DNA for the CDR3: TGTGCCAGCAGTTTGGCTAGCGGGGCCCTTAGGGGGGACACAGATACGCAGTATTTT.

This clone was found once. This chain connects TRBV7-2 to TRBJ2-3; 8 nucleotides agree with TRBD2. Germline assignment: CDR1 SGHTA and CDR2 FQGNSA. With 5 bases clipped from V and 5 bases from J, the junction kept 6 bases outside the gene matches. The CDR3 spans 14 residues. CDR3 amino acids: CASSNPLAEDTQYF. The DNA for the CDR3 is TGTGCCAGCAGCAATCCACTAGCGGAAGATACGCAGTATTTT.